These 20 T cell receptor beta chains originate from one sample sequenced in a study of shared clonotypes between healthy human individuals (dated by TCRdb to 2018 to 2020). The library relied on the immunoSEQ multiplex PCR assay. TCRdb took over this immuneACCESS table, retaining in-frame rearrangements with V and J assigned. Such tables are incomplete; in checked studies, under half of the missing clones stem from an unresolved V gene, and the remainder is unexplained. The sample includes about 96,000 clones, with around half observed a single time. Clones ranked in the top ten supply about 14% of the sample. The sequencing input was PBMCs. Every receptor here comes from a woman in her 40s in good health. Some clones in this sample may be carry-over from other donors' samples.

The V and J genes are TRBV28 and TRBJ2-1; 10 nucleotides align to TRBD2. The CDR3 contains 16 residues. Losses at the gene ends were 5 bases for V and 1 base for J; bases not matched to a gene: 5. CDR1 MDHEN and CDR2 SYDVKM come from the germline V gene. This chain's CDR3 is CASSELAGLSYNEQFF. The CDR3 DNA sequence: TGTGCCAGCAGTGAACTAGCGGGGCTGTCCTACAATGAGCAGTTCTTC.

This clone was observed a single time. A much larger clone sits a single nucleotide away, making a read error possible. V gene TRBV5-5 combines with J gene TRBJ1-1; 8 nucleotides align to TRBD1. V lost 2 bases and J lost 4; bases outside the gene matches: 4. CDR1 SGHKS and CDR2 YYEKEE come from the germline V gene (reference sequence). CDR3 size: 14 residues. The CDR3 DNA sequence: TGTGCCAGCAGCTTCAGGGGGCTGGGCACTGAAGCTTTCTTT. It codes for CASSFRGLGTEAFF.

Details on this clone: The same CDR3 also results from other DNA sequences found in this sample. J is TRBJ2-7 and V is TRBV6-5; a weak D match, TRBD2 (5 bases). V was trimmed by 6 bases and J by 7 bases, leaving 19 bases between them. Per germline, CDR1 MNHEY and CDR2 SVGAGI. The CDR3 is made up of 14 amino acids. The chain's CDR3 is CASSPTGEGWEQYF. The CDR3, as DNA: TGTGCCAGCAGCCCTACCGGCGAGGGTTGGGAGCAGTACTTC.

This chain connects TRBV29-1 to TRBJ1-4; TRBD1 matches at 9 bases. Per the germline V gene, CDR1 is SQVTM and CDR2 is ANQGSEA. CDR3 length: 14 amino acids. V shed 1 base, J shed 8 bases, and the junction held 5 bases outside the gene matches. The CDR3 loop reads CSVEVRDREEKLFF. As DNA, the CDR3 is TGCAGCGTTGAAGTCCGGGACAGGGAAGAAAAACTGTTTTTT.

This clone was observed at least ten times. The chain links TRBV6-4 to TRBJ2-7; D is unresolved. Germline V CDR1 and CDR2: MRHNA, SNTAGT. The CDR3 runs 9 residues. Trimming took 10 bases from V and 5 from J, leaving 6 bases between them. The CDR3 loop is CANRHEQYF. CDR3 bases: TGTGCCAATCGCCACGAGCAGTACTTC.

The rearrangement uses TRBV29-1 and TRBJ2-5, with 8 bases aligning to TRBD1. The CDR3 extends over 15 amino acids. Germline CDR1 SQVTM, CDR2 ANQGSEA. Losses at the gene ends were 4 bases for V and 2 bases for J; bases not matched to a gene: 9. The CDR3 region has the DNA TGCAGCGTTGGGTGGACAGGGAGTCTTCAAGAGACCCAGTACTTC. Its translation is CSVGWTGSLQETQYF.

The V and J genes are TRBV11-1 and TRBJ2-1; 13 bases map to TRBD2. CDR1 is SGHAT and CDR2 is FQDESV in the germline V gene (reference sequence). The J segment lost 8 bases and the V segment lost 5 bases, leaving 9 bases of the junction unmatched. The CDR3 has 16 residues. CDR3 bases: TGTGCCAGCAGCGCTATCGGACTAGCGGGAGTGGATGAGCAGTTCTTC. Translating gives CASSAIGLAGVDEQFF. Filled out from reference TRBV11-1 and TRBJ2-1, the complete variable domain reads EAEVAQSPRYKITEKSQAVAFWCDPISGHATLYWYRQILGQGPELLVQFQDESVVDDSQLPKDRFSAERLKGVDSTLKIQPAELGDSAMYLCASSAIGLAGVDEQFFGPGTRLTVL.

This clone was picked up a small number of times. The chain recombines TRBV5-6 with TRBJ2-5, with 8 bases aligning to TRBD1. The CDR3 is 14 residues long. Germline CDR1 and CDR2: SGHDT and YYEEEE. V shed 4 bases, J shed 4 bases, and the junction held 6 bases outside the gene matches. CDR3 nucleotide sequence: TGTGCCAGCAGCGCCGCAACAGGGGGAGAGACCCAGTACTTC. Its translation: CASSAATGGETQYF.

This clone was recorded a few times. The CDR3 reads CAWRTGGTDTQYF. The CDR3 DNA is TGTGCCTGGAGGACAGGGGGCACAGATACGCAGTATTTT. J is TRBJ2-3 and V is TRBV30; 8 positions agree with TRBD1. The germline V gene has CDR1 GTSNPN and CDR2 SVGIG (reference sequence). J was trimmed by 1 base and V by 3 bases; bases with no gene match: 0. This CDR3 region has 13 residues.

This clone was recorded many times. The chain carries TRBV7-8 and TRBJ2-7, with 7 nucleotides matching TRBD2. CDR3 size: 13 residues. The V and J ends lost 8 bases and 1 base, in that order; junction bases with no gene match: 5. Germline V gene lookup returns CDR1 SGHVS and CDR2 FQNEAQ. Here the CDR3 DNA reads TGTGCCAGCGGAGGACTAGGGTCCTACGAGCAGTACTTC. This encodes CASGGLGSYEQYF.

V gene TRBV27 combines with J gene TRBJ1-1, with TRBD1 matching over 7 bases. This CDR3 has 12 amino acids. Germline values: CDR1 MNHEY, CDR2 SMNVEV (reference sequence). V shed 5 bases and J 8 bases; nucleotides not matched to a gene: 5. CDR3 amino acids: CASSARGREAFF. CDR3 coding DNA: TGTGCCAGCAGTGCCAGGGGGAGAGAAGCTTTCTTT.

The V call is TRBV2, the J call TRBJ1-1; no clear D gene. Deletions cut 2 bases from V and 7 bases from J, with 5 bases between. Germline loops: CDR1 SNHLY, CDR2 FYNNEI. The CDR3 totals 11 residues. DNA for the CDR3: TGTGCCAGCAGTGAATGGGGTGAAGCTTTCTTT. Amino acid sequence: CASSEWGEAFF.

The table lists this clone with a count of one. It is likely a read error: a sequence one base away is far more abundant. The chain couples TRBV5-4 to TRBJ2-7; D unclear. This CDR3 is 15 amino acids long. Trimming removed 4 bases from V and 2 bases from J, with 16 bases in between. Germline V gene lookup returns CDR1 SGHNT and CDR2 YYREEE (reference sequence). For the CDR3, the DNA is TGTGCCAGCAGCCAGGCTGGTGACACGGCCTACGAGCAGTACTTC. Protein product: CASSQAGDTAYEQYF.

For this clone: The junction departs from the called germline gene at one end, perhaps through a read error. The rearrangement uses TRBV18 and TRBJ1-3; no clear D. The CDR3 length is 12 residues. Germline CDR1 and CDR2: KGHSH and LQKENI. CDR3 nucleotides: TGTGCCAGCTCACCGACGTTCAAACACCATATATTT. Amino acids: CASSPTFKHHIF. The full variable domain, its missing parts supplied by reference TRBV18 and TRBJ1-3, is NAGVMQNPRHLVRRRGQEARLRCSPMKGHSHVYWYRQLPEEGLKFMVYLQKENIIDESGMPKERFSAEFPKEGPSILRIQQVVRGDSAAYFCASSPTFKHHIFGEGSWLTVV.

Concerning this clone itself: Other DNA sequences from this sample encode an identical CDR3 as well. This sequence joins TRBV9 and TRBJ2-3; D not certain. With 0 bases removed from V and 6 bases from J, the gap between germline ends came to 2 bases. This CDR3 is 11 amino acids long. Germline loops: CDR1 SGDLS, CDR2 YYNGEE. CDR3 nucleotides: TGTGCCAGCAGCGTAGGGGATACGCAGTATTTT. It is translated as CASSVGDTQYF.

This clone was counted only a few times. The chain carries TRBV5-1 and TRBJ2-7, with D perhaps TRBD2 (6 bases). Trimming cost V 4 bases and J 5 bases, with 16 bases left between them. The length of the CDR3 is 14 residues. Germline CDR1 SGHRS, CDR2 YFSETQ. For the CDR3, the DNA is TGCGCCAGCAGCCAGGGACTCTCCGCCCACGAGCAGTACTTC. It is translated as CASSQGLSAHEQYF.

This chain joins TRBV29-1 and TRBJ2-1, with 7 bases lining up with TRBD2. The CDR3 runs to 15 residues. CDR1 is SQVTM and CDR2 is ANQGSEA in the germline V gene. The V segment lost 4 bases and the J segment 8 bases; nucleotides outside the gene matches: 14. DNA of the CDR3: TGCAGCGTTGTGCCGTGGGGCGGGAGAGTGTATGAGCAGTTCTTC. Protein: CSVVPWGGRVYEQFF.

The CDR3 is CAWSVSGDYEQYF. The CDR3 nucleotides read TGTGCCTGGAGCGTCTCAGGCGACTACGAGCAGTACTTC. The V gene is TRBV30, the J gene TRBJ2-7; D remains ambiguous. Trimming pared 3 bases from V and 3 bases from J, leaving 12 bases between. The CDR3 covers 13 residues. Germline CDR1 and CDR2: GTSNPN and SVGIG (reference sequence).

The rearrangement links TRBV6-6 to TRBJ2-5, with D tentatively TRBD2 (5 bases). The closer fit of TRBJ2-7 to the DNA end suggests the J call may be wrong. The germline V gene has CDR1 MNHNY and CDR2 SVGAGI (reference sequence). The CDR3 consists of 14 residues. The CDR3 loop is CAIGVRSSSYEQYF. For the CDR3, the DNA is TGTGCCATCGGGGTCCGTTCTAGCTCGTACGAGCAGTACTTC.

In regard to this clone: One base away lies a much larger clone, so this may be a sequencing read error. The rearrangement joins TRBV7-9 to TRBJ1-4, with TRBD1 as a possible D gene (5 bases). The CDR3 is 13 amino acids. Germline V lookup: CDR1 SEHNR, CDR2 FQNEAQ (reference sequence). CDR3 sequence (DNA): TGTGCCAGCGGCTTTGGGGGTGAGGGAAAACTGTTTTTT. This translates into CASGFGGEGKLFF. The whole variable domain, filled in from reference TRBV7-9 and TRBJ1-4, reads DTGVSQNPRHKITKRGQNVTFRCDPISEHNRLYWYRQTLGQGPEFLTYFQNEAQLEKSRLLSDRFSAERPKGSFSTLEIQRTEQGDSAMYLCASGFGGEGKLFFGSGTQLSVL.